This T cell receptor beta chain derives from a study of shared clonotypes between healthy human individuals. CD45RA-negative memory and CD45RA+ naive subsets were split from the CD4+ cells. Overall study findings and caveats: What limited the represented genetic and exposure-history diversity was the small number of donors.

Some clones are missing from TCRdb's copy, which holds only in-frame ones; the method was immunoSEQ multiplex PCR. The table records about 1 million clones, about 80% of them present only once. As to this clone: The target antigen is unknown.

The CDR3 loop spans 16 amino acids. Between the trimmed V and J ends, which lost 3 bases and 2 bases, there was a span of 16 bases. CDR1 is KGHSH and CDR2 is LQKENI in the germline V gene. Sample: memory CD4+ T cells sorted from blood. Subset in this sample: CD45RA-negative fraction. The chain carries TRBV18 and TRBJ1-1, with no clear D. The sequence derives from a man aged 18 to 29 in good health. The CDR3 sequence is CASSPRGQAANTEAFF. CDR3 in DNA: TGTGCCAGCTCACCCCGCGGGCAGGCGGCTAACACTGAAGCTTTCTTT. Based on the CDR3 plus reference TRBV18 and TRBJ1-1, the full variable domain is NAGVMQNPRHLVRRRGQEARLRCSPMKGHSHVYWYRQLPEEGLKFMVYLQKENIIDESGMPKERFSAEFPKEGPSILRIQQVVRGDSAAYFCASSPRGQAANTEAFFGQGTRLTVV.